These T cell receptor beta chains were read from a single sample in a study of CD8 T cells in ankylosing spondylitis. TCRdb fed the 5' RACE reads into MiXCR, producing one record per CDR3 protein. The sample shows about 240,000 distinct CDR3 sequences, around 11% of them seen only once. Sequenced material: blood, either unsorted or a sorted T cell fraction (not recorded which). These receptors all come from a male donor with ankylosing spondylitis or in good health (not recorded which). Each CDR3 is given with its conserved first and last residue. Fields, in order: V gene, D gene, clone size, CDR3 length, J gene, CDR3 DNA, CDR3 protein. The D gene is left open where the match is weak. Clone size appears in some rows only: once, few, many, or a class for an expanded clone.

TRBV4-1	TRBD1	once	15	TRBJ2-7	TGCGCCAGCAGCCAACTCACAGGGGGCGGCGACGAGCAGTACTTC	CASSQLTGGGDEQYF
TRBV5-1	NA	NA	14	TRBJ1-3	TGCGCCAGCAGCTTGGTTGGGGAGGCAAACACCATATATTTT	CASSLVGEANTIYF
TRBV3-1	TRBD2	few	14	TRBJ2-7	TGTGCCAGCAGCCGAACTAGCGGGGGCTACGAGCAGTACTTC	CASSRTSGGYEQYF
TRBV12-3/TRBV12-4	NA	few	18	TRBJ1-6	TGTGCCAGCAGCAACCCGGTTAGGGGTTTAAGGAGGGATTCACCCCTCCACTTT	CASSNPVRGLRRDSPLHF
TRBV5-1	TRBD2	many	14	TRBJ2-3	TGCGCCAGCAGGGAACTAGCGGGGAGAGATACGCAGTATTTT	CASRELAGRDTQYF
TRBV6-1	NA	NA	15	TRBJ1-6	TGTGCCAGCAGCATCCTTACAGCGGATAATTCACCCCTCCACTTT	CASSILTADNSPLHF
TRBV5-1	TRBD1	many	15	TRBJ2-7	TGCGCCAGCAGCCCCGGACAGGGAATATCCTACGAGCAGTACTTC	CASSPGQGISYEQYF
TRBV5-1	TRBD2	many	15	TRBJ2-3	TGCGCCAGCAGCTTGCAAGCGGGGTTTACAGATACGCAGTATTTT	CASSLQAGFTDTQYF
TRBV20-1	TRBD2	NA	17	TRBJ2-1	TGCAGTGCTAGTTTGATTAACGGACTAGCGGGAGTGGATGAGCAGTTCTTC	CSASLINGLAGVDEQFF
TRBV25-1	NA	few	17	TRBJ2-1	TGTGCCAGCAGTGAATCGATGAGGCAGGTGCCCTACAATGAGCAGTTCTTC	CASSESMRQVPYNEQFF
TRBV10-3	NA	many	15	TRBJ1-1	TGTGCCATCAGTGGTCAGTTCTCTGCGAACACTGAAGCTTTCTTT	CAISGQFSANTEAFF
TRBV9	TRBD1	many	12	TRBJ2-7	TGTGCCAGTGGGACAGCCGCCTACGAGCAGTACTTC	CASGTAAYEQYF
TRBV20-1	TRBD1	NA	14	TRBJ1-6	TGCAGTGCTAGAGTGGGACAGTATAATTCACCCCTCCACTTT	CSARVGQYNSPLHF
TRBV15	NA	few	16	TRBJ2-7	TGTGCCACCAGCAGAGACCGCCAGGGGCCAGCGGACGAGCAGTACTTC	CATSRDRQGPADEQYF
TRBV5-1	TRBD2	many	14	TRBJ2-7	TGCGCCAGCAGCCCAGTCGCGGGGGTGGACGAGCAGTACTTC	CASSPVAGVDEQYF
TRBV20-1	TRBD2	many	14	TRBJ2-7	TGCAGTGCTCTTGAGGCTAGCGGGGGATACGAGCAGTACTTC	CSALEASGGYEQYF
TRBV5-1	NA	many	14	TRBJ1-1	TGCGCCAGCAGCTTGCTAGGGTTGAACACTGAAGCTTTCTTT	CASSLLGLNTEAFF
TRBV5-1	NA	few	18	TRBJ1-1	TGCGCCAGCAGCTTGGCCGGCGTCGGGATATGGGAGAACACTGAAGCTTTCTTT	CASSLAGVGIWENTEAFF
TRBV9	NA	many	16	TRBJ2-2	TGTGCCAGCAGCGAGTGGGCGGGGACGAACACCGGGGAGCTGTTTTTT	CASSEWAGTNTGELFF
TRBV7-9	TRBD1	few	17	TRBJ2-3	TGTGCCAGCAGCCCCAAACCGGGACAGGGGCTCGCGGATACGCAGTATTTT	CASSPKPGQGLADTQYF
TRBV4-2	TRBD2	many	16	TRBJ2-7	TGTGCCAGCAGCCAAGGGTTGGGCGGGAGCGGCAACGAGCAGTACTTC	CASSQGLGGSGNEQYF
TRBV25-1	NA	many	11	TRBJ2-5	TGTGCCAGCAGTGGGGGGGACAGTATCTCCTTC	CASSGGDSISF
TRBV20-1	TRBD2	many	14	TRBJ2-5	TGCAGTGCTAGAGTGGCCAGGGAGGGATTGACCCAGTACTTC	CSARVAREGLTQYF
TRBV29-1	TRBD2	many	14	TRBJ2-3	TGCAGCGTTGTACTAGCGGGAGAGGCAGATACGCAGTATTTT	CSVVLAGEADTQYF
TRBV7-2	NA	NA	14	TRBJ2-7	TGTGCCAGCAGCTTAGAATGGGGAACCTACGAGCAGTACTTC	CASSLEWGTYEQYF
TRBV20-1	NA	NA	12	TRBJ1-5	TGCAGTGCTAGGGGACAAGGGGGGCCCCAGCATTTT	CSARGQGGPQHF
TRBV27	TRBD1	many	13	TRBJ1-1	TGTGCCAGCAGTGGACAGGGAGACACTGAAGCTTTCTTT	CASSGQGDTEAFF
TRBV5-1	TRBD1	many	17	TRBJ2-2	TGCGCCAGCAGCTTGGTATCGACAGGGGGTTACGCCGGGGAGCTGTTTTTT	CASSLVSTGGYAGELFF
TRBV20-1	TRBD1	many	13	TRBJ1-2	TGCAGTGCTGCTACAGGGGGCCTCTATGGCTACACCTTC	CSAATGGLYGYTF
TRBV4-2	NA	many	18	TRBJ1-3	TGTGCCAGCAGCCAAGACTCAAGGGGACCAGCCTCTGGAAACACCATATATTTT	CASSQDSRGPASGNTIYF
TRBV28	TRBD1	few	15	TRBJ2-3	TGTGCCAGCCCTAAGTGGAGACAGGGGATAGATACGCAGTATTTT	CASPKWRQGIDTQYF
TRBV10-3	NA	many	14	TRBJ1-2	TGTGCCACCAAAAAGGTCGGGGGCGACTATGGCTACACCTTC	CATKKVGGDYGYTF
TRBV12-3/TRBV12-4	NA	many	13	TRBJ1-1	TGTGCCAGCAGTGCTGATGGGAGCACTGAAGCTTTCTTT	CASSADGSTEAFF
TRBV29-1	TRBD2	few	13	TRBJ2-5	TGCAGCGTTGCGGCGGGAGGGTCGAAGACCCAGTACTTC	CSVAAGGSKTQYF
TRBV5-1	NA	NA	15	TRBJ2-5	TGCGCCAGCAGCTTGCCTCTTTTCGGAGGAGAGACCCAGTACTTC	CASSLPLFGGETQYF
TRBV5-1	TRBD2	many	15	TRBJ2-3	TGCGCCAGCAGCTCATTAGCGGGAGGCACAGATACGCAGTATTTT	CASSSLAGGTDTQYF
TRBV5-1	NA	many	14	TRBJ2-7	TGCGCCAGCAGCTGGGACGTGAGCTCCTACGAGCAGTACTTC	CASSWDVSSYEQYF
TRBV5-1	NA	many	16	TRBJ2-1	TGCGCCAGCAGCTTTATTAGCGGAAGCTCCTACAATGAGCAGTTCTTC	CASSFISGSSYNEQFF
TRBV20-1	NA	many	14	TRBJ1-5	TGCAGTGCGCTAGACCAGGGGCTGGGTCAGCCCCAGCATTTT	CSALDQGLGQPQHF
TRBV20-1	TRBD1	many	15	TRBJ2-5	TGCAGTGCTAGGGGGGCTACAGGGGGCAGGGAGACCCAGTACTTC	CSARGATGGRETQYF
TRBV15	NA	NA	20	TRBJ2-3	TGTGCCACCAGCACGGATCCCAGGGCTCTCCCGGAGCGTAGCACAGATACGCAGTATTTT	CATSTDPRALPERSTDTQYF
TRBV7-3	NA	NA	15	TRBJ2-2	TGTGCCAGCAGCTACACAACGGGGAACACCGGGGAGCTGTTTTTT	CASSYTTGNTGELFF
TRBV15	TRBD1	many	16	TRBJ2-4	TGTGCCACCAGCAACCCACAGGGGGCAGCCAAAAACATTCAGTACTTC	CATSNPQGAAKNIQYF
TRBV7-9	TRBD1	few	17	TRBJ1-4	TGTGCCAGCAGCCCCAACCACGGGACAGGGGGGAATGGAAAACTGTTTTTT	CASSPNHGTGGNGKLFF
TRBV29-1	TRBD1	NA	13	TRBJ1-2	TGCAGCGCTACCAACAGGGGCGGGGATGGCTACACCTTC	CSATNRGGDGYTF
TRBV7-2	NA	NA	15	TRBJ2-5	TGTGCCAGCAGCTTAGGGGCTCAGTACCAAGAGACCCAGTACTTC	CASSLGAQYQETQYF
TRBV6-1	NA	many	14	TRBJ1-2	TGTGCCAGCAGCCCAACCCGGGTCCTCTATGGCTACACCTTC	CASSPTRVLYGYTF
TRBV15	NA	many	14	TRBJ1-2	TGTGCCACCAGCAGAGTAGAAGGGGACTATGGCTACACCTTC	CATSRVEGDYGYTF
TRBV5-1	NA	many	15	TRBJ1-1	TGCGCCAGCAGCTTGCGCGGACAGCAGAACACTGAAGCTTTCTTT	CASSLRGQQNTEAFF
TRBV30	NA	NA	13	TRBJ2-5	TGTGCCTGGAGTAGGGGCAGCCAAGAGACCCAGTACTTC	CAWSRGSQETQYF